This T cell receptor beta chain was sequenced in a study of T cell repertoires in cytomegalovirus infection. General study results and limits: Ex vivo responses were dominated by HLA-C-restricted CMV-specific TCR beta clonotypes. Carriers of CMV and the relevant HLA type were discriminated by public TCR beta frequency.

TCRdb recomputed calls from the reads with MiXCR, one row per CDR3 protein. The sample carries approximately 320,000 distinct CDR3 sequences, around a tenth recorded once. V was shortened by 4 bases and J by 6 bases, with 16 bases between the two germline ends. Germline V gene lookup returns CDR1 SGHTA and CDR2 FQGNSA. This CDR3 is 15 amino acids long. This clonotype was seen at least ten times. Its antigen remains unidentified. The chain employs TRBV7-2 and TRBJ2-1; D call uncertain. Sequencing used PBMCs. This receptor was identified in a human donor in good health (CMV status not recorded). Some clones in this sample may be carry-over from other donors' samples. The CDR3 loop reads CASSSGASPGNEQFF. CDR3 nucleotide sequence: TGTGCCAGCAGCTCAGGAGCTTCCCCTGGCAATGAGCAGTTCTTC.